These 9 T cell receptor beta chains were sequenced from one sample in a study of CD4 and CD8 cells across lung adenocarcinoma regions. A single record per CDR3 protein comes from TCRdb applying MiXCR to the PCR reads. The table records 9,000 to 15,000 distinct CDR3 sequences, around 50% of them present only once. The sample was CD8+ T cells from the center of a lung tumor. The receptors stem from a female donor with lung adenocarcinoma. The CD4 and CD8 labels of this study may be unreliable.

By sample fraction, this clonotype is medium-sized. J is TRBJ2-7 and V is TRBV6-1, with 11 bases fitting TRBD2. The CDR3 has 16 residues. J gave up 3 bases and V 6 bases, and 10 bases lay outside the gene matches. Germline lookup yields CDR1 MNHNS and CDR2 SASEGT. CDR3 DNA sequence: TGTGCCAGCAGAACCCTTTCTAGCGGGGGGTACTACGAGCAGTACTTC. It specifies CASRTLSSGGYYEQYF.

This clonotype was picked up many times. This chain links TRBV10-2 with TRBJ2-1, with TRBD2 identical over 13 bases. This CDR3 region has 14 residues. CDR1 WSHSY and CDR2 SAAADI come from the germline V gene. V trimming: 9 bases; J trimming: 8 bases; junction bases outside the gene matches: 7. The CDR3 DNA is TGCGCCAGACAACTAGCGGGGGGGGGGGATGAGCAGTTCTTC. The encoded protein is CARQLAGGGDEQFF.

J is TRBJ2-5 and V is TRBV6-1, with a tentative D call TRBD1 (6 bases). Trimming left V 3 bases short and J 4 bases short, with 21 bases between. CDR3 length: 17 residues. Germline V gives CDR1 MNHNS, CDR2 SASEGT. The CDR3 sequence: CASSEGAGARAPETQYF. DNA for the CDR3: TGTGCCAGCAGTGAGGGGGCCGGGGCCCGCGCGCCAGAGACCCAGTACTTC.

The chain links TRBV10-3 to TRBJ2-1, with TRBD2 as a possible D gene (6 bases). There are 13 residues in the CDR3. Germline-derived CDR1 and CDR2 are ENHRY and SYGVKD. With 11 bases removed from V and 6 bases from J, the gap between germline ends came to 17 bases. The CDR3 loop reads CAATSGGGNEQFF. Written as DNA, the CDR3 is TGTGCCGCCACCTCCGGGGGAGGCAATGAGCAGTTCTTC.

This clonotype was counted a few times. The chain recombines TRBV10-3 with TRBJ2-1; the D is unclear. V was cut by 7 bases and J by 2 bases, with 12 bases left in between. The CDR3 contains 14 residues. From germline, CDR1 is ENHRY and CDR2 SYGVKD. This CDR3 reads CAINDMAPYNEQFF. CDR3 DNA sequence: TGTGCCATCAATGACATGGCGCCCTACAATGAGCAGTTCTTC.

This clonotype has ten or more counts. The chain employs TRBV10-1 and TRBJ1-2; no clear D gene. Per germline, CDR1 WNHNN and CDR2 SYGVQD (reference sequence). The CDR3 spans 13 residues. Trimming shortened V by 0 bases and J by 4 bases, and 6 bases separated the two germline ends. CDR3 region: CASSESMGYGYTF. The CDR3 DNA reads as TGCGCCAGCAGTGAGTCGATGGGCTATGGCTACACCTTC.

This chain links TRBV4-1 with TRBJ1-4; TRBD1 aligns across 9 bases. V lost 3 bases, J lost 0 bases, and 14 bases stayed unmatched. CDR3 size: 20 residues. Germline assignment: CDR1 MGHRA and CDR2 YSYEKL. The CDR3 here is CASSHLKPGQGSATNEKLFF. The CDR3 DNA reads as TGCGCCAGCAGCCACCTAAAGCCGGGACAGGGAAGTGCAACTAATGAAAAACTGTTTTTT.

The V call is TRBV7-2, the J call TRBJ1-2; D unresolved. CDR3 length: 12 residues. CDR1 and CDR2 (germline): SGHTA, FQGNSA. Trimming cost V 3 bases and J 3 bases, with 5 bases left between them. The CDR3 coding sequence is TGTGCCAGCAGCTTCAGAGACTATGGCTACACCTTC. It translates to CASSFRDYGYTF.

CDR3 bases: TGTGCCAGCAGCTTTCGCGGGACAGGGGTCATGGGGGCCAACGTCCTGACTTTC. It translates to CASSFRGTGVMGANVLTF. The genes are TRBV7-2 and TRBJ2-6, with 10 bases aligning to TRBD1. This CDR3 contains 18 residues. Germline lookup yields CDR1 SGHTA and CDR2 FQGNSA. The junction had 9 bases not matched to a gene; V was cut back by 3 bases and J by 4 bases.